Listed here are 20 T cell receptor beta chains from one sample, sequenced in a study of regulatory dendritic cells for organ transplantation. Sequencing used immunoSEQ multiplex PCR; TCRdb keeps in-frame clones, though not all of them. The sample includes 9,500 to 15,000 clones, about 56% of them seen just once. Allogeneic regulatory or mature dendritic cells were co-cultured for roughly five days with CFSE-labeled sorted T cells at 1:10. No antigen has been assigned to these receptors. The sequenced material came from naive CD8+ T cells from blood cultured with dendritic cells. As to subset: CD45RA+ naive T cells. The receptors were sampled from a human donor in good health.

CDR3 nucleotides: TGCGCCAGCAGCCAAGTTTGGAGACAGGGGGCCTACAATGAGCAGTTCTTC. Protein product: CASSQVWRQGAYNEQFF. The V call is TRBV4-3, the J call TRBJ2-1; 9 nucleotides match TRBD1. Germline trimming cut 1 base from V and 2 bases from J; bases unmatched to any gene: 6. This CDR3 spans 17 amino acids. Germline V lookup: CDR1 LGHNA, CDR2 YSLEER.

This chain uses TRBV6-4 with TRBJ2-7; D not certain. The CDR3 covers 13 residues. Trimming took 8 bases from V and 6 from J, leaving 17 bases between them. CDR1 and CDR2 from the germline V gene are MRHNA and SNTAGT. This CDR3 is CASGVISKGEQYF. In DNA form, the CDR3 reads TGTGCCAGCGGAGTGATATCGAAAGGCGAGCAGTACTTC.

The chain uses TRBV7-9 and TRBJ2-3, with 7 nucleotides matching TRBD1. V lost 7 bases to trimming and J lost 0 bases; unmatched junction nucleotides: 7. CDR3 length equals 15 residues. From germline, CDR1 is SEHNR and CDR2 FQNEAQ (reference sequence). CDR3 sequence: CASTEGTVSTDTQYF. The CDR3 DNA is TGTGCCAGCACCGAAGGGACAGTTAGCACAGATACGCAGTATTTT.

This clone was seen a handful of times. The chain employs TRBV5-5 and TRBJ2-5, with D possibly TRBD1 on 5 matching bases. Trimming removed 0 bases from V and 5 bases from J, with 14 bases in between. The CDR3 is 15 amino acids. Germline loops: CDR1 SGHKS, CDR2 YYEKEE (reference sequence). CDR3 DNA sequence: TGTGCCAGCAGCTTGGTCTCCAGGGATATCGAGACCCAGTACTTC. This translates into CASSLVSRDIETQYF.

The J gene is TRBJ2-3, the V gene TRBV5-1; 12 bases line up with TRBD2. CDR3 length: 17 amino acids. Unmatched junction bases numbered 4, after V lost 1 base and J lost 1 base. CDR1 and CDR2 from the germline V gene are SGHRS and YFSETQ. CDR3 region: CASSLILAGGGTDTQYF. The CDR3 DNA reads TGCGCCAGCAGCTTGATCCTAGCGGGGGGGGGCACAGATACGCAGTATTTT.

This clone was seen a few times. The chain employs TRBV12-5 and TRBJ2-5; the match to TRBD2 covers 7 bases. Germline CDR1 and CDR2: LGHNT and FRNRAP. V lost 4 bases and J lost 5; bases outside the gene matches: 4. The CDR3 extends over 13 amino acids. Here the CDR3 DNA reads TGTGCTAGTGGTTGGGGGGGTAGGGAGACCCAGTACTTC. Protein product: CASGWGGRETQYF.

The chain has TRBV7-9 and TRBJ2-3; 8 bases fit TRBD2. The V segment lost 7 bases and the J segment 10 bases; nucleotides outside the gene matches: 10. The CDR3 covers 13 residues. CDR1 and CDR2 (germline): SEHNR, FQNEAQ (reference sequence). CDR3: CASTPMTSEAQYF. The CDR3 bases are TGTGCCAGCACCCCAATGACTAGCGAGGCGCAGTATTTT.

The chain carries TRBV14 and TRBJ1-4; maybe TRBD1 (5 bases). Germline values: CDR1 SGHDN, CDR2 FVKESK. The CDR3 covers 14 residues. V dropped 3 bases and J dropped 6 bases, with 11 bases sitting between them. Here the CDR3 reads CASSQGRVYEKLFF. The CDR3 DNA is TGTGCCAGCAGCCAGGGCAGGGTGTATGAAAAACTGTTTTTT.

The chain uses TRBV9 and TRBJ2-7, with TRBD2 matching 7 bases. J lost 3 bases, V lost 4 bases, and 4 bases had no gene match. The germline V gene has CDR1 SGDLS and CDR2 YYNGEE. CDR3 size: 13 residues. CDR3 sequence reads: CASSPGGDYEQYF. CDR3 DNA: TGTGCCAGCAGCCCGGGGGGAGACTACGAGCAGTACTTC.

Details on this clone: The junction does not match germline at one end; this may be a read error. V gene TRBV7-9 combines with J gene TRBJ1-6; D possibly corresponds to TRBD1 (6 bases). The CDR3 runs 13 residues. Germline CDR1 SEHNR, CDR2 FQNEAQ (reference sequence). This chain's CDR3 is CASSQDSNSPLYF. The CDR3 DNA reads as TGTGCCAGCAGCCAGGACAGTAATTCACCCCTCTACTTT.

V and J are TRBV19 and TRBJ2-7; 7 bases map to TRBD1. The CDR3 runs 14 residues. J was trimmed by 1 base and V by 4 bases; bases with no gene match: 4. Looked up from germline, CDR1 is LNHDA and CDR2 is SQIVND (reference sequence). The chain's CDR3 is CASSTGQSSYEQYF. The CDR3 coding sequence is TGTGCCAGTAGTACGGGACAGTCTTCCTACGAGCAGTACTTC.

This chain connects TRBV7-8 to TRBJ1-2, with 8 bases lining up with TRBD1. With V trimmed by 3 bases and J by 4 bases, 10 bases remained unmatched. CDR1 SGHVS and CDR2 FQNEAQ come from the germline V gene. This CDR3 spans 16 amino acids. CDR3 in DNA: TGTGCCAGCAGCTTGACCCAGGGGGCTGGGATCTATGGCTACACCTTC. Residues: CASSLTQGAGIYGYTF.

The chain couples TRBV27 to TRBJ2-1, with TRBD1 matching over 10 bases. Germline V gene sequence: CDR1 MNHEY, CDR2 SMNVEV (reference sequence). This CDR3 has 16 residues. V shed 0 bases and J 13 bases; nucleotides not matched to a gene: 12. In DNA, the CDR3 is TGTGCCAGCAGTTTATCGGACACGGGACAGGGGATTGGACAGTTCTTC. It yields the protein CASSLSDTGQGIGQFF.

This rearrangement joins TRBV7-2 to TRBJ1-2, with 10 bases aligning to TRBD1. Germline V gene data show CDR1 as SGHTA and CDR2 as FQGNSA. The CDR3 is 14 residues long. J was trimmed by 7 bases and V by 1 base; bases with no gene match: 3. For the CDR3, the DNA is TGTGCCAGCAGCTTAGGACAGGGGGCGACTGGCTACACCTTC. It codes for CASSLGQGATGYTF.

V and J are TRBV13 and TRBJ1-2; 9 nucleotides match TRBD1. Trimming took 5 bases from V and 4 from J; bases not matched to a gene: 2. There are 13 residues in the CDR3. Per germline, CDR1 PRHDT and CDR2 FYEKMQ (reference sequence). The CDR3 DNA is TGTGCCAGCAGCATGGACAGGGGCTATGGCTACACCTTC. This translates into CASSMDRGYGYTF.

This chain joins TRBV27 and TRBJ1-5; D remains ambiguous. The CDR3 length is 14 residues. Between the trimmed V and J ends, which lost 0 bases and 0 bases, there was a span of 3 bases. The germline V gene encodes CDR1 MNHEY and CDR2 SMNVEV (reference sequence). Written as DNA, the CDR3 is TGTGCCAGCAGTTTATCCTATAGCAATCAGCCCCAGCATTTT. Amino acid sequence: CASSLSYSNQPQHF.

The V gene is TRBV6-1, the J gene TRBJ2-7, with 7 bases identical to TRBD1. CDR1 and CDR2 (germline): MNHNS, SASEGT. The CDR3 has 12 residues. Trimming took 9 bases from V and 3 from J; bases not matched to a gene: 5. The CDR3 bases are TGTGCCAGTAGGGCAGGGGGCTACGAGCAGTACTTC. Its protein is CASRAGGYEQYF.

The rearrangement links TRBV2 to TRBJ2-3; D gene uncertain. Trimming took off 2 bases at V and 4 bases at J, with 4 bases between the two ends. CDR1 and CDR2 (germline): SNHLY, FYNNEI. The CDR3 totals 12 residues. The CDR3 region is CASSESADTQYF. CDR3 DNA: TGTGCCAGCAGTGAATCAGCAGATACGCAGTATTTT.

This clone was observed a handful of times. The V gene is TRBV29-1, the J gene TRBJ1-1; 9 bases line up with TRBD1. The V and J ends lost 7 bases and 5 bases, in that order; junction bases with no gene match: 5. The germline CDR1 and CDR2 sequences are SQVTM and ANQGSEA. There are 12 residues in the CDR3. CDR3 sequence (DNA): TGCAGCGCCCCCGGACAGGGGACTGAAGCTTTCTTT. The encoded protein is CSAPGQGTEAFF. Complete variable domain (other parts from reference TRBV29-1 and TRBJ1-1): SAVISQKPSRDICQRGTSLTIQCQVDSQVTMMFWYRQQPGQSLTLIATANQGSEATYESGFVIDKFPISRPNLTFSTLTVSNMSPEDSSIYLCSAPGQGTEAFFGQGTRLTVV.

This clone was counted between two and nine times. DNA for the CDR3: TGCGCCAGCAGCCAATTTGTAGCGGGACCCGAGCAGTTCTTC. It is translated as CASSQFVAGPEQFF. The V call is TRBV4-3, the J call TRBJ2-1; 8 bases are shared with TRBD2. V shed 2 bases and J 10 bases; nucleotides not matched to a gene: 7. The CDR3 totals 14 residues. CDR1 is LGHNA and CDR2 is YSLEER in the germline V gene.